This entry features one T cell receptor (beta chain) sequence. Its antigen is currently unknown. The data were obtained in a study of post-analysis software for immune sequencing data. Overall study findings and caveats: Batch-matched samples strongly co-clustered by F measure.

Incorporated into the TCR beta cDNA libraries were unique molecular identifiers, which served to reduce PCR and sequencing biases. TCRdb independently ran MiXCR on the PCR reads; one entry per CDR3 protein. The top ten clones hold approximately 4.5% of a sample with 750,000 to 950,000 distinct CDR3 sequences, about 53% of them seen once. Sample: blood. The TCR was taken from a girl aged 5-17 years with multiple sclerosis.

DNA for the CDR3: TGCAGTGCTAGAGGGGTCTCTACCTACGAGCAGTACTTC. As protein: CSARGVSTYEQYF. J is TRBJ2-7 and V is TRBV20-1; D is uncertain. Germline lookup yields CDR1 DFQATT and CDR2 SNEGSKA (reference sequence). The CDR3 is 13 residues long. Trimming took off 1 base at V and 2 bases at J, with 9 bases between the two ends.